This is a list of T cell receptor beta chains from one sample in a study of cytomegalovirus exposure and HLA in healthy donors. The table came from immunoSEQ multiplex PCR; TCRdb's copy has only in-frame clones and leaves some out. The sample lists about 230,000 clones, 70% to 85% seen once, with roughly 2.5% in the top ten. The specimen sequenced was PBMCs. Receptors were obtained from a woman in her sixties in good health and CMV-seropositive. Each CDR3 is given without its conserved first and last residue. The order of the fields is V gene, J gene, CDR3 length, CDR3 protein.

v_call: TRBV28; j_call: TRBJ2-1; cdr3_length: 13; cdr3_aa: ASTSLTGEGNEQF
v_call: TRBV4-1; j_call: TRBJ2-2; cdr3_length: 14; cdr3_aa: ASSQASGGNTGELF
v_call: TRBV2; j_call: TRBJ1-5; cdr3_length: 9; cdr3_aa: ASSVRGSQH
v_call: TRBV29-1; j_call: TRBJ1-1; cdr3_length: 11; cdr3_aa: SVREPGAGGAF
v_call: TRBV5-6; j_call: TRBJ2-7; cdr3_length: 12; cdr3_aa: ASSLGGHAYEQY
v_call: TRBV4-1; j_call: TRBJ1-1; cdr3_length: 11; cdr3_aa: ASSQDVDTEAF
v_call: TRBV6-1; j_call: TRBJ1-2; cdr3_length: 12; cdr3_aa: ASTRDRTNYGYT
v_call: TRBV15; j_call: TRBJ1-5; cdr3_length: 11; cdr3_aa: ATSRDYLQPQH
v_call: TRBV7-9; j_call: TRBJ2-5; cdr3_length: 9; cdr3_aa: ASSLSETQY
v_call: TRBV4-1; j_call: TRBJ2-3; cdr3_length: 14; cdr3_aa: ASSQDLDRGSDTQY
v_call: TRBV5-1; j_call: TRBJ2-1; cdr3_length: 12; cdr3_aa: ASSPLDQRNEQF
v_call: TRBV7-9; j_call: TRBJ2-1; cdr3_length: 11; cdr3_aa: ASSLEEHNEQF
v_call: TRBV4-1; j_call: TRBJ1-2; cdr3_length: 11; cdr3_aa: ASSHTEYYGYT
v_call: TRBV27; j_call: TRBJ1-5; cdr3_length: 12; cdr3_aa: ASSPGTGGQPQH